The next 24 T cell receptor beta chains were all read from a single sample in a study of CD8+ T cells in alopecia areata. Reverse transcribed after extraction, RNA yielded cDNA as the sequencing template. Assay: immunoSEQ multiplex PCR; the TCRdb copy retains only in-frame clones and omits some. The repertoire holds about 210,000 clones, with 64% as singletons. As to treatment: oral pan-JAK inhibitor, 5-10 mg twice daily. The sequencing here drew on CD4+ T cells sorted from blood, taken at week 4, from a patient treated with tofacitinib. The receptors originated from a human donor with alopecia areata.

This clone was seen at least ten times. V and J are TRBV7-9 and TRBJ1-5, with D possibly being TRBD1 (6 bases). With 1 base removed from V and 11 bases from J, the gap between germline ends came to 9 bases. Looked up from germline, CDR1 is SEHNR and CDR2 is FQNEAQ (reference sequence). This CDR3 comprises 12 residues. The CDR3 loop reads CASSLDYRAQHF. CDR3 bases: TGTGCCAGCAGCTTAGATTACAGGGCCCAGCATTTT.

The chain couples TRBV20-1 to TRBJ2-7; D gene uncertain. The V gene's germline CDR1 is DFQATT and CDR2 SNEGSKA (reference sequence). V was pared by 3 bases and J by 3 bases, with 6 bases between. This CDR3 spans 11 amino acids. The CDR3 region is CSASEHYEQYF. The CDR3, as DNA: TGCAGTGCTAGTGAACACTACGAGCAGTACTTC.

CDR3 in DNA: TGTGCCAGCACCGTAACTCGACAGAGCAATCAGCCCCAGCATTTT. It yields the protein CASTVTRQSNQPQHF. The rearrangement links TRBV6-5 to TRBJ1-5, with D maybe TRBD1 (5 bases). CDR3 length equals 15 residues. V was shortened by 7 bases and J by 1 base, with 14 bases between the two germline ends. CDR1 is MNHEY, CDR2 SVGAGI, per germline.

The chain combines TRBV18 with TRBJ2-5; D uncertain. The length of the CDR3 is 13 residues. Between the trimmed V and J ends, which lost 3 bases and 3 bases, there was a span of 8 bases. In germline, CDR1 is KGHSH, CDR2 LQKENI. The CDR3 reads CASSPSVKETQYF. In nucleotides, the CDR3 is TGTGCCAGCTCACCGTCGGTTAAAGAGACCCAGTACTTC.

V and J are TRBV29-1 and TRBJ1-2; 10 nucleotides align to TRBD1. Germline assignment: CDR1 SQVTM and CDR2 ANQGSEA. With 4 bases clipped from V and 6 bases from J, the junction kept 5 bases outside the gene matches. The CDR3 consists of 13 residues. CDR3 region: CSVGDRGLNGYTF. In nucleotides, the CDR3 is TGCAGCGTTGGAGACAGGGGGCTAAATGGCTACACCTTC. The complete variable domain, with remaining parts taken from reference TRBV29-1 and TRBJ1-2, reads SAVISQKPSRDICQRGTSLTIQCQVDSQVTMMFWYRQQPGQSLTLIATANQGSEATYESGFVIDKFPISRPNLTFSTLTVSNMSPEDSSIYLCSVGDRGLNGYTFGSGTRLTVV.

The genes are TRBV7-9 and TRBJ2-1; unclear D gene. The germline CDR1 and CDR2 sequences are SEHNR and FQNEAQ (reference sequence). The CDR3 is made up of 14 amino acids. V gave up 5 bases and J gave up 0 bases, with 8 bases separating them. CDR3: CASSGRYSYNEQFF. CDR3 sequence (DNA): TGTGCCAGCAGCGGACGATACTCCTACAATGAGCAGTTCTTC.

This sequence joins TRBV13 and TRBJ2-7; D perhaps matches TRBD1 (6 bases). V lost 5 bases to trimming and J lost 2 bases, with 10 bases between them. This CDR3 contains 13 residues. Germline CDR1 is PRHDT and CDR2 is FYEKMQ (reference sequence). The DNA of the CDR3 is TGTGCCAGCAGCAGGGACAAACCCTACGAGCAGTACTTC. Protein sequence: CASSRDKPYEQYF.

The CDR3 region is CASSLSSRAFF. DNA for the CDR3: TGTGCCAGCAGTTTATCCTCGCGGGCTTTCTTT. The rearrangement links TRBV6-5 to TRBJ1-1; D gene unclear. Trimming took 4 bases from V and 11 from J, leaving 11 bases between them. CDR3 length: 11 residues. Germline V lookup: CDR1 MNHEY, CDR2 SVGAGI.

The V gene is TRBV10-3, the J gene TRBJ2-3, with a possible D match to TRBD2 (6 bases). The germline V and J ends were trimmed by 5 bases and 3 bases, with 9 bases remaining between them. CDR1 is ENHRY, CDR2 SYGVKD, per germline. There are 13 residues in the CDR3. CDR3 DNA: TGTGCCATCAGTCCCGGGGGTACAGATACGCAGTATTTT. Protein product: CAISPGGTDTQYF.

This chain uses TRBV4-1 with TRBJ1-3, with D unclear. CDR1 and CDR2 (germline): MGHRA, YSYEKL. This CDR3 contains 13 residues. V was cut by 0 bases and J by 2 bases, with 2 bases left in between. Written as DNA, the CDR3 is TGCGCCAGCAGCCAAGAAACTGGAAACACCATATATTTT. Its protein product is CASSQETGNTIYF.

This chain connects TRBV30 to TRBJ2-2, with TRBD2 as a possible D gene (6 bases). This CDR3 has 13 amino acids. Germline CDR1 is GTSNPN and CDR2 is SVGIG (reference sequence). Trimming pared 1 base from V and 3 bases from J, leaving 6 bases between. The CDR3, as DNA: TGTGCCTGGAGTGGGGACTACACCGGGGAGCTGTTTTTT. Protein product: CAWSGDYTGELFF.

The chain couples TRBV29-1 to TRBJ1-2; 8 positions match TRBD1. The CDR3 spans 12 residues. CDR1 and CDR2 (germline): SQVTM, ANQGSEA. V lost 7 bases and J lost 6; bases outside the gene matches: 7. The CDR3 loop reads CSASDREDGYTF. The CDR3 nucleotides read TGCAGCGCCTCGGACAGGGAGGATGGCTACACCTTC. Variable domain in full (rest from reference TRBV29-1 and TRBJ1-2): SAVISQKPSRDICQRGTSLTIQCQVDSQVTMMFWYRQQPGQSLTLIATANQGSEATYESGFVIDKFPISRPNLTFSTLTVSNMSPEDSSIYLCSASDREDGYTFGSGTRLTVV.

In nucleotides, the CDR3 is TGTGCCAGCAGCTTGGAATACGGGGAGCTGTTTTTT. It specifies CASSLEYGELFF. The chain recombines TRBV5-6 with TRBJ2-2; no reliable D call. CDR1 and CDR2 from the germline V gene are SGHDT and YYEEEE. The CDR3 contains 12 residues. V lost 0 bases and J lost 7, with 4 bases in between.

Here the CDR3 DNA reads TGTGCCAGCAGGGGGGACAGGGGGACGAGAGGCTACACCTTC. Protein: CASRGDRGTRGYTF. The V call is TRBV6-5, the J call TRBJ1-2; the match to TRBD1 covers 11 bases. This CDR3 has 14 residues. Germline V gene sequence: CDR1 MNHEY, CDR2 SVGAGI. With 6 bases clipped from V and 8 bases from J, the junction kept 8 bases outside the gene matches.

In this sample, this clone turned up a few times. V gene TRBV30 combines with J gene TRBJ1-4, with D possibly TRBD1 on 5 matching bases. CDR1 GTSNPN and CDR2 SVGIG come from the germline V gene (reference sequence). This CDR3 contains 15 residues. The V end was cut by 3 bases, the J end by 7 bases, with 18 bases between. In nucleotides, the CDR3 is TGTGCCTGGAGGCCCTCCTCAGGGAAGGGTGAAAAACTGTTTTTT. This gives the protein CAWRPSSGKGEKLFF.

This chain joins TRBV7-9 and TRBJ1-2; D gene ambiguous. Trimming stripped 4 bases from V and 7 bases from J, with 16 bases between. This CDR3 contains 14 residues. The germline V gene has CDR1 SEHNR and CDR2 FQNEAQ (reference sequence). The CDR3 sequence: CASSSTGISVGYTF. The CDR3 DNA is TGTGCCAGCAGCTCGACGGGAATTAGCGTTGGCTACACCTTC.

The chain links TRBV2 to TRBJ2-7, with 10 nucleotides matching TRBD1. This CDR3 spans 13 amino acids. Germline assignment: CDR1 SNHLY and CDR2 FYNNEI. V lost 4 bases and J lost 4; bases outside the gene matches: 1. The CDR3 sequence: CASSGQGAYEQYF. Here the CDR3 DNA reads TGTGCCAGCAGTGGACAGGGGGCTTACGAGCAGTACTTC.

V and J are TRBV30 and TRBJ1-2; TRBD1 might be the D (5 bases). This CDR3 is 16 amino acids long. Germline CDR1 GTSNPN, CDR2 SVGIG (reference sequence). V dropped 0 bases and J dropped 5 bases, with 19 bases sitting between them. The CDR3 nucleotides read TGTGCCTGGAGTGTAAGTTCGGGACCTTGGGGATATGGCTACACCTTC. Its translation is CAWSVSSGPWGYGYTF. Looking up the rest from reference TRBV30 and TRBJ1-2 gives the full variable domain: SQTIHQWPATLVQPVGSPLSLECTVEGTSNPNLYWYRQAAGRGLQLLFYSVGIGQISSEVPQNLSASRPQDRQFILSSKKLLLSDSGFYLCAWSVSSGPWGYGYTFGSGTRLTVV.

The sample holds a few counts of this clone. V usage is TRBV2 and J usage is TRBJ2-7; 9 bases map to TRBD1. Germline V gene lookup returns CDR1 SNHLY and CDR2 FYNNEI. Losses at the gene ends were 3 bases for V and 6 bases for J; bases not matched to a gene: 9. The length of the CDR3 is 15 residues. Here the CDR3 DNA reads TGTGCCAGCAGTGATCCTAACAGGGGGCTGTCCGAGCAGTACTTC. Its protein product is CASSDPNRGLSEQYF.

V and J are TRBV7-2 and TRBJ1-1, with a possible D match to TRBD1 (6 bases). V dropped 0 bases and J dropped 6 bases, with 14 bases sitting between them. This CDR3 is 15 amino acids long. Germline lookup yields CDR1 SGHTA and CDR2 FQGNSA. The CDR3 DNA reads as TGTGCCAGCAGCTTAGCCGAGGGGGTCCGGGCTGAAGCTTTCTTT. Its translation: CASSLAEGVRAEAFF.

This chain joins TRBV7-2 and TRBJ2-3, with 9 bases that match TRBD2. The trim removed 3 bases at V and 7 bases at J, leaving 8 bases unmatched. CDR1 is SGHTA, CDR2 FQGNSA, per germline. The CDR3 is 15 amino acids. The CDR3 reads CASSLGSGGLNTQYF. For the CDR3, the DNA is TGTGCCAGCAGCTTGGGCAGCGGGGGGTTGAATACGCAGTATTTT.

This clone was picked up a small number of times. The rearrangement joins TRBV7-2 to TRBJ2-3; a weak D match, TRBD2 (7 bases). V shed 5 bases and J shed 6 bases, with 27 bases lying between them. Germline CDR1 reads SGHTA; CDR2 reads FQGNSA. The CDR3 is 18 amino acids. This chain's CDR3 is CASSRGTGGAPGLDTQYF. CDR3 bases: TGTGCCAGCAGCCGAGGGACTGGGGGGGCCCCTGGATTGGATACGCAGTATTTT.

Details on this clone: An end of the junction does not agree with germline; a read error may underlie this. The J gene is TRBJ2-2, the V gene TRBV5-1; a weak D match, TRBD2 (5 bases). The CDR3 extends over 13 amino acids. Per germline, CDR1 SGHRS and CDR2 YFSETQ. The CDR3 DNA sequence: TGTGCCAGCAGCTCTCAAGAGGGTGGGGAGCTGTTTTTT. It encodes CASSSQEGGELFF.

This clone was observed a handful of times. The CDR3 reads CASSPPSSTDTQYF. The CDR3 DNA reads as TGTGCCAGCTCACCACCCTCTAGCACAGATACGCAGTATTTT. The V call is TRBV18, the J call TRBJ2-3, with D hard to call. The CDR3 length is 14 residues. Germline V gene data show CDR1 as KGHSH and CDR2 as LQKENI. V was cut by 0 bases and J by 0 bases, with 4 bases left in between.